This TCR beta chain comes out of a study of blood T cells in healthy people across ages. Study results and limitations: Per million T cells, TCR beta diversity dropped about linearly as age rose.

Germline values: CDR1 LNHNV, CDR2 YYDKDF (reference sequence). The CDR3 spans 12 residues. Trimming pared 3 bases from V and 4 bases from J, leaving 7 bases between. Combining a sample-barcoded 5' primer with a J-beta primer mix, a second PCR ran for roughly 7 to 11 cycles. Through a template-switch adaptor with 12 random nucleotides, each cDNA molecule received a tag. TCRdb reanalysed the 5' RACE reads using MiXCR and keeps one entry per CDR3 protein. The table shows approximately 690,000 distinct CDR3 sequences, with roughly 53% occurring only once. About this clonotype: Its specificity is unknown.

The chain has TRBV15 and TRBJ2-7; D gene unclear. The sample consisted of blood. This TCR was recovered from a man between 60 and 75 years old in good health. CDR3 DNA: TGTGCCACCAGCAGGAGTTTTTACGAGCAGTACTTC. It translates to CATSRSFYEQYF.